This TCR beta chain was sequenced in a study of siplizumab effects on memory and regulatory T cells. Each sample contributed 85,000 to 100,000 TCR templates to the assay. TCRdb's table, derived via immunoSEQ multiplex PCR, lists solely in-frame clones and lacks some. This sample has 85,000 to 90,000 clones, with approximately 90% found just once. Germline V lookup: CDR1 SGHTA, CDR2 FQGTGA. The ends lost 6 bases at V and 3 bases at J; junction bases unmatched: 4. The CDR3 totals 14 residues. Specimen: CD4+ T cells sorted from blood. The clonotype was recovered from a human donor in good health. This chain links TRBV7-3 with TRBJ2-2; 7 positions agree with TRBD1. This CDR3 reads CASRRQGDTGELFF. CDR3 coding DNA: TGTGCCAGCAGGAGACAGGGAGACACCGGGGAGCTGTTTTTT. The variable domain in full, completed from reference TRBV7-3 and TRBJ2-2, reads GAGVSQTPSNKVTEKGKYVELRCDPISGHTALYWYRQSLGQGPEFLIYFQGTGAADDSGLPNDRFFAVRPEGSVSTLKIQRTERGDSAVYLCASRRQGDTGELFFGEGSRLTVL.